The clone carrying this TCR beta chain was seen only once. As processed by the authors: Nucleated cell counts were estimated from reference gene primer amplification. TCRdb's copy holds only in-frame clones and misses some; the assay was immunoSEQ multiplex PCR. V and J calls and clone size follow that table, whereas D and trimming were derived from the DNA. The data hold approximately 120,000 clones, with approximately 74% observed a single time. The record originates from a study of blood T cell repertoires in COVID-19. Overall study: Whether acute or convalescent, the COVID-19 samples came from the United States, Italy and Spain. Nucleic acid was either cDNA or gDNA, and it came from T cells, B-cell-depleted T cells, or PBMCs.

Trimming shortened V by 6 bases and J by 0 bases, and 14 bases separated the two germline ends. This CDR3 is 16 amino acids long. The germline V gene has CDR1 SEHNR and CDR2 FQNEAQ (reference sequence). The sequence came from a man aged 55-75 years with acute or convalescent COVID-19. This chain links TRBV7-9 with TRBJ2-2, with a tentative D call TRBD1 (5 bases). The sequencing input was peripheral blood. DNA of the CDR3: TGTGCCAGCAGGAAACAAGGGGTGGCGAACACCGGGGAGCTGTTTTTT. Amino acids: CASRKQGVANTGELFF.